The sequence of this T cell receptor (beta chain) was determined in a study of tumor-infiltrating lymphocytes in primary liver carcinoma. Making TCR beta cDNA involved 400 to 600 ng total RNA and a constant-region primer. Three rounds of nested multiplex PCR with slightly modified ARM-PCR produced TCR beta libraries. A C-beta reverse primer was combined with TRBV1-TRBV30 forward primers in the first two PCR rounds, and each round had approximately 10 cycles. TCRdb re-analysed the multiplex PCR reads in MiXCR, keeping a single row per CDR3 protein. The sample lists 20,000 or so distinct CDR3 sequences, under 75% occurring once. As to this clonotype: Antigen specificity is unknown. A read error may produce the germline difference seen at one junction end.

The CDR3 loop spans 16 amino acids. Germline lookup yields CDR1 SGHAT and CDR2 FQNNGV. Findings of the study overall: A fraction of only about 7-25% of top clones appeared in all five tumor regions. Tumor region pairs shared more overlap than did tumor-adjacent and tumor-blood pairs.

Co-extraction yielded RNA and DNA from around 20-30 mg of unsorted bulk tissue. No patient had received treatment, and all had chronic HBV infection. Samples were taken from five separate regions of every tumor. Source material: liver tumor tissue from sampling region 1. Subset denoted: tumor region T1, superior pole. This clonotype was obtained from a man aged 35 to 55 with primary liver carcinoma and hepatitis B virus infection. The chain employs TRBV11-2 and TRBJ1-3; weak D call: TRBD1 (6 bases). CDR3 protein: CASSLSGVSSGNAIYF. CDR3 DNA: TGTGCCAGCAGCTTATCAGGGGTTAGCTCTGGAAACGCCATATATTTT.